The 20 T cell receptor beta chains in this list originate from one sample, sequenced in a study of blood T cell repertoires in COVID-19. Here immunoSEQ multiplex PCR was the method, and the copy in TCRdb shows in-frame clones only, minus some. The sample has under 350,000 clones; 65% to 90% are singletons. Material: peripheral blood. The receptor set was obtained from a human donor in a cohort sampled during active COVID-19.

CDR3 bases: TGTGCCAGCAGCACCGGACAGAAACGAGATGGCTACACCTTC. It yields the protein CASSTGQKRDGYTF. The chain links TRBV7-9 to TRBJ1-2, with D maybe TRBD1 (6 bases). Germline CDR1 reads SEHNR; CDR2 reads FQNEAQ (reference sequence). Between the trimmed V and J ends, which lost 5 bases and 6 bases, there was a span of 16 bases. This CDR3 contains 14 residues.

V and J are TRBV6-5 and TRBJ1-5; a possible D gene is TRBD1 (5 bases). Germline V CDR1 and CDR2: MNHEY, SVGAGI. V lost 6 bases to trimming and J lost 0 bases, with 12 bases between them. This CDR3 comprises 15 residues. The CDR3 region is CASSGGPNSNQPQHF. The CDR3, as DNA: TGTGCCAGCAGCGGGGGACCTAATAGCAATCAGCCCCAGCATTTT.

The chain is built from TRBV10-2 and TRBJ1-4; 9 bases are shared with TRBD1. The CDR3 runs 14 residues. After removal of 5 bases from V and 4 bases from J, the junction contained 2 bases not matched to a gene. Germline lookup yields CDR1 WSHSY and CDR2 SAAADI. Here the CDR3 DNA reads TGCGCCAGCAGTAAGGGACAGGGTAATGAAAAACTGTTTTTT. Its protein product is CASSKGQGNEKLFF.

The chain recombines TRBV6-6 with TRBJ1-5; D is possibly TRBD1 (5 bases). Trimming pared 5 bases from V and 0 bases from J, leaving 17 bases between. The CDR3 runs to 17 residues. CDR1 and CDR2 from the germline V gene are MNHNY and SVGAGI (reference sequence). The CDR3 region has the DNA TGTGCCAGCAGTCCCGGAGCGGGGCGGGATAGCAATCAGCCCCAGCATTTT. Protein product: CASSPGAGRDSNQPQHF.

This chain uses TRBV11-3 with TRBJ2-3, with D hard to call. In germline, CDR1 is SGHNT, CDR2 YENEEA. V was cut by 1 base and J by 0 bases, with 14 bases left in between. The CDR3 totals 17 residues. CDR3 sequence reads: CASSLGPGRASTDTQYF. DNA for the CDR3: TGTGCCAGCAGCTTAGGTCCGGGTAGAGCTAGCACAGATACGCAGTATTTT.

The chain couples TRBV9 to TRBJ1-1; D gene uncertain. With 4 bases removed from V and 3 bases from J, the gap between germline ends came to 7 bases. The CDR3 consists of 12 residues. Germline loops: CDR1 SGDLS, CDR2 YYNGEE. The DNA for the CDR3 is TGTGCCAGCAGCCCTTTATACACTGAAGCTTTCTTT. Residues: CASSPLYTEAFF.

This clone was recorded only once. This rearrangement joins TRBV29-1 to TRBJ1-1; D possibly corresponds to TRBD1 (6 bases). The CDR3 runs to 14 residues. Germline V gene data show CDR1 as SQVTM and CDR2 as ANQGSEA. V was shortened by 3 bases and J by 0 bases, with 11 bases between the two germline ends. DNA of the CDR3: TGCAGCGTTGAGGACAGCGGAATGAACACTGAAGCTTTCTTT. Its translation is CSVEDSGMNTEAFF.

The V gene is TRBV19, the J gene TRBJ1-2; 8 nucleotides agree with TRBD1. With V trimmed by 6 bases and J by 5 bases, 11 bases remained unmatched. Germline CDR1 LNHDA, CDR2 SQIVND (reference sequence). The CDR3 extends over 15 amino acids. In nucleotides, the CDR3 is TGTGCCAGTAGGGCGACAGGGGTTAGGGCTTATGGCTACACCTTC. This sequence encodes CASRATGVRAYGYTF.

V usage is TRBV5-8 and J usage is TRBJ2-3; TRBD2 aligns across 16 bases. Losses at the gene ends were 4 bases for V and 0 bases for J; bases not matched to a gene: 2. CDR3 size: 17 residues. Per the germline V gene, CDR1 is SGHTS and CDR2 is YDEGEE. In nucleotides, the CDR3 is TGTGCCAGCAGCCAGGGACTAGCGGGGGGGAGCACAGATACGCAGTATTTT. Encoded protein: CASSQGLAGGSTDTQYF.

The rearrangement uses TRBV27 and TRBJ1-2; D may be TRBD1 (5 bases). The CDR3 totals 17 residues. The V end lost 5 bases, the J end lost 2 bases, and 21 bases lay between the germline ends. Germline V gene lookup returns CDR1 MNHEY and CDR2 SMNVEV (reference sequence). CDR3 loop: CASSTYRDVGRNYGYTF. CDR3 sequence (DNA): TGTGCCAGCAGTACTTACCGGGACGTAGGGAGGAACTATGGCTACACCTTC.

The chain combines TRBV3-1 (or the pseudogene TRBV3-2) with TRBJ2-2; TRBD1 agrees at 10 bases. Germline CDR1 reads LGHDT; CDR2 reads YNNKEL (reference sequence). V lost 4 bases, J lost 5 bases, and 7 bases stayed unmatched. There are 16 residues in the CDR3. CDR3 sequence: CASSLLTGGKTGELFF. DNA for the CDR3: TGTGCCAGCAGCCTACTGACAGGGGGCAAAACCGGGGAGCTGTTTTTT.

The chain combines TRBV7-9 with TRBJ2-3; TRBD1 matches at 7 bases. CDR3 length equals 16 residues. With V trimmed by 4 bases and J by 3 bases, 10 bases remained unmatched. Looked up from germline, CDR1 is SEHNR and CDR2 is FQNEAQ (reference sequence). As DNA, the CDR3 is TGTGCCAGCAGCTATACGGGGACAGCCTGGACAGATACGCAGTATTTT. Residues: CASSYTGTAWTDTQYF.

The chain recombines TRBV6-6 with TRBJ1-5, with D perhaps TRBD1 (6 bases). Trimming shortened V by 5 bases and J by 5 bases, and 19 bases separated the two germline ends. This CDR3 has 16 amino acids. Germline V CDR1 and CDR2: MNHNY, SVGAGI (reference sequence). CDR3 sequence reads: CASSNRARGGDQPQHF. CDR3 DNA sequence: TGTGCCAGCAGTAACCGGGCGAGGGGGGGTGATCAGCCCCAGCATTTT.

The chain joins TRBV7-8 to TRBJ1-3; D remains ambiguous. The CDR3 loop spans 16 amino acids. V lost 1 base, J lost 3 bases, and 13 bases lay in between. In germline, CDR1 is SGHVS, CDR2 FQNEAQ. CDR3 in DNA: TGTGCCAGCAGCTTAGAGTGGCAGGACTATGGAAACACCATATATTTT. Its translation: CASSLEWQDYGNTIYF.

The CDR3 sequence is CASSQVGEQGRGYTF. The DNA for the CDR3 is TGTGCCAGCAGCCAAGTCGGGGAACAGGGACGTGGCTACACCTTC. This chain uses TRBV3-1 (or the pseudogene TRBV3-2) with TRBJ1-2, with a tentative D call TRBD1 (6 bases). The V end lost 1 base, the J end lost 7 bases, and 16 bases lay between the germline ends. This CDR3 comprises 15 residues. Germline V gene lookup returns CDR1 LGHDT and CDR2 YNNKEL (reference sequence).

V gene TRBV30 combines with J gene TRBJ1-2; D is uncertain. CDR1 is GTSNPN, CDR2 SVGIG, per germline (reference sequence). The CDR3 covers 15 residues. Trimming left V 0 bases short and J 2 bases short, with 13 bases between. CDR3 sequence: CAWSVLGRENYGYTF. The CDR3 region has the DNA TGTGCCTGGAGTGTACTCGGACGGGAAAACTATGGCTACACCTTC.

There are a few counts of this clone. V gene TRBV13 combines with J gene TRBJ2-7, with TRBD2 identical over 7 bases. This CDR3 spans 14 amino acids. Trimming at V came to 2 bases and at J to 7 bases, leaving 8 bases not matched to a gene. Germline CDR1 PRHDT, CDR2 FYEKMQ (reference sequence). The CDR3 DNA reads as TGTGCCAGCAGCTTAAGCGGCGGGAGCGGAGAGCAGTACTTC. Protein: CASSLSGGSGEQYF.

This clone showed up just once. The chain employs TRBV30 and TRBJ1-1; 8 bases fit TRBD1. CDR3 size: 14 residues. V lost 2 bases to trimming and J lost 7 bases; unmatched junction nucleotides: 9. The germline CDR1 and CDR2 sequences are GTSNPN and SVGIG (reference sequence). The CDR3 coding sequence is TGTGCCTGGAGTTTGGGACAGGCCCCGGTTGAAGCTTTCTTT. Translated, it gives CAWSLGQAPVEAFF.

The chain has TRBV30 and TRBJ2-1; D is uncertain. The germline V gene has CDR1 GTSNPN and CDR2 SVGIG (reference sequence). The CDR3 is made up of 12 amino acids. V shed 0 bases and J shed 4 bases, with 4 bases lying between them. The CDR3 sequence: CAWSVTYNEQFF. The CDR3 nucleotides read TGTGCCTGGAGTGTTACTTACAATGAGCAGTTCTTC.

The chain couples TRBV5-6 to TRBJ1-2, with 7 bases that match TRBD1. Unmatched junction bases numbered 9, after V lost 5 bases and J lost 2 bases. The germline V gene has CDR1 SGHDT and CDR2 YYEEEE. The CDR3 contains 15 residues. The CDR3 nucleotides read TGTGCCAGCAGTTACTCGGGACAGCCCAACTATGGCTACACCTTC. This gives the protein CASSYSGQPNYGYTF.